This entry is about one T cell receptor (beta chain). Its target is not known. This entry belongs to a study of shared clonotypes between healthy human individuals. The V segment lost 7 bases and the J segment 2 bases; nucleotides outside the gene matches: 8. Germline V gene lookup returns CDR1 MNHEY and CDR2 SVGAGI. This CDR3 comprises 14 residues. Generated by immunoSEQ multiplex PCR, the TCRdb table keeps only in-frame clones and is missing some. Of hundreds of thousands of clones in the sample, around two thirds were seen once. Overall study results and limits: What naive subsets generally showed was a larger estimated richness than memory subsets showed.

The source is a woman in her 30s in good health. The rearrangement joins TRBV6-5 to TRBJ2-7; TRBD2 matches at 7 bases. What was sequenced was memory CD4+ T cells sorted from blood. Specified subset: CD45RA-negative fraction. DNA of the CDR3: TGTGCCAGCACCTACTCCCGGGGGGCCTACGAGCAGTACTTC. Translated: CASTYSRGAYEQYF.